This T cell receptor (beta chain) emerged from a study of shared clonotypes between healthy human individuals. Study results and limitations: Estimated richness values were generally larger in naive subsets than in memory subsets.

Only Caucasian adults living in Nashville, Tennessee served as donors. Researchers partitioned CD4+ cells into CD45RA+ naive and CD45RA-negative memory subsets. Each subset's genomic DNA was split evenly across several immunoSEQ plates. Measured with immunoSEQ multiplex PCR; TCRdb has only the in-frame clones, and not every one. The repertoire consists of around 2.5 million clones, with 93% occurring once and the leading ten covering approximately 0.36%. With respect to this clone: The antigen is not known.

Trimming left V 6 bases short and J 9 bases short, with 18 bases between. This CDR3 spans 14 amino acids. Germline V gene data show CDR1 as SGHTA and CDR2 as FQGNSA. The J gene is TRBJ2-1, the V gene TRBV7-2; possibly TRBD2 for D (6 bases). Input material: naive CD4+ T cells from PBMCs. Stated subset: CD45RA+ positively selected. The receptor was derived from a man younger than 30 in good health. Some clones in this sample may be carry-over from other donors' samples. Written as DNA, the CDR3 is TGTGCCAGCAGGCGGGGCGGGACGCCTGGTGAGCAGTTCTTC. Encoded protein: CASRRGGTPGEQFF.